Following are 30 T cell receptor beta chains from one sample sequenced in a study of graft-versus-host responses after intestinal transplantation. Assay: immunoSEQ multiplex PCR; the TCRdb copy retains only in-frame clones and omits some. The sample contains over 14,000 clones, about 95% of which appear only once. The starting material was PBMCs, obtained 9 days after transplant. The source is a human patient who received an intestinal transplant, so some T cells may come from the graft donor.

The chain has TRBV6-5 and TRBJ1-1; a weak D match, TRBD1 (5 bases). The CDR3 totals 12 residues. Germline CDR1 MNHEY, CDR2 SVGAGI. V was shortened by 4 bases and J by 4 bases, with 7 bases between the two germline ends. Written as DNA, the CDR3 is TGTGCCAGCAGTTCGGGGCTCACTGAAGCTTTCTTT. The encoded protein is CASSSGLTEAFF.

The chain carries TRBV18 and TRBJ2-5; D perhaps matches TRBD1 (6 bases). Germline loops: CDR1 KGHSH, CDR2 LQKENI. CDR3 length: 13 amino acids. The V end was cut by 5 bases, the J end by 1 base, with 8 bases between. CDR3 amino acids: CASSAGVQETQYF. CDR3 DNA: TGTGCCAGCTCAGCAGGGGTCCAAGAGACCCAGTACTTC.

This clone showed up just once. The rearrangement uses TRBV27 and TRBJ1-2; D is uncertain. Germline CDR1 reads MNHEY; CDR2 reads SMNVEV (reference sequence). The ends were cut back, 1 base at V and 3 bases at J, with 9 bases in the middle. The CDR3 covers 14 residues. DNA for the CDR3: TGTGCCAGCAGTTTATTTCCGGCTGACTATGGCTACACCTTC. This translates into CASSLFPADYGYTF.

CDR3 protein: CASSSQAGVYEQYF. The CDR3 coding sequence is TGTGCCAGCAGTTCACAAGCGGGAGTTTACGAGCAGTACTTC. This chain links TRBV28 with TRBJ2-7; 8 bases fit TRBD2. The CDR3 length is 14 residues. The germline CDR1 and CDR2 sequences are MDHEN and SYDVKM. The trim removed 4 bases at V and 4 bases at J, leaving 6 bases unmatched.

This chain connects TRBV6-5 to TRBJ2-7; TRBD2 matches at 8 bases. From germline, CDR1 is MNHEY and CDR2 SVGAGI. CDR3 length equals 14 residues. After removal of 5 bases from V and 4 bases from J, the junction contained 7 bases not matched to a gene. For the CDR3, the DNA is TGTGCCAGCAGTGATCGGGAGGGCCGGTACGAGCAGTACTTC. Translating gives CASSDREGRYEQYF.

V usage is TRBV7-9 and J usage is TRBJ2-5, with 10 bases fitting TRBD1. Germline loops: CDR1 SEHNR, CDR2 FQNEAQ (reference sequence). Germline trimming cut 2 bases from V and 4 bases from J; bases unmatched to any gene: 7. The CDR3 consists of 16 residues. Here the CDR3 DNA reads TGTGCCAGCAGCTTACCCGGGACAGGGGACCGAGAGACCCAGTACTTC. This translates into CASSLPGTGDRETQYF.

The CDR3 DNA follows: TGTGCCAGCAGTTACCGATATGAGAACACTGAAGCTTTCTTT. The encoded protein is CASSYRYENTEAFF. The chain joins TRBV6-5 to TRBJ1-1; D unresolved. This CDR3 region has 14 residues. Trimming pared 2 bases from V and 1 base from J, leaving 8 bases between. Per germline, CDR1 MNHEY and CDR2 SVGAGI.

V usage is TRBV11-2 and J usage is TRBJ2-7; D not resolved. Trimming shortened V by 5 bases and J by 3 bases, and 20 bases separated the two germline ends. CDR3 size: 16 residues. Germline CDR1 and CDR2: SGHAT and FQNNGV. The CDR3 here is CASSPVGPALGYEQYF. CDR3 bases: TGTGCCAGCAGCCCCGTAGGGCCTGCCCTGGGCTACGAGCAGTACTTC.

This CDR3 reads CASTLGTGAYEQYF. The CDR3 coding sequence is TGTGCCAGTACCCTGGGGACAGGGGCCTACGAGCAGTACTTC. V is TRBV19 and J is TRBJ2-7; 10 nucleotides match TRBD1. CDR3 length: 14 residues. Germline loops: CDR1 LNHDA, CDR2 SQIVND (reference sequence). V gave up 7 bases and J gave up 2 bases; unmatched junction bases: 5.

This clone was observed a single time. This chain uses TRBV5-8 with TRBJ1-5, with 7 bases identical to TRBD1. V gave up 2 bases and J gave up 2 bases; unmatched junction bases: 4. Germline CDR1 and CDR2: SGHTS and YDEGEE. This CDR3 is built from 15 residues. CDR3 nucleotides: TGTGCCAGCAGCTTAGACGACAGGGGCAATCAGCCCCAGCATTTT. The encoded protein is CASSLDDRGNQPQHF.

The rearrangement links TRBV5-1 to TRBJ1-4, with 8 bases that match TRBD1. Germline lookup yields CDR1 SGHRS and CDR2 YFSETQ. J gave up 8 bases and V 0 bases, and 9 bases lay outside the gene matches. The CDR3 length is 16 residues. The CDR3 reads CASSLAVQGAEEKLFF. Here the CDR3 DNA reads TGCGCCAGCAGCTTGGCCGTGCAGGGGGCTGAAGAAAAACTGTTTTTT. Combining the CDR3 with reference TRBV5-1 and TRBJ1-4 gives the whole variable domain KAGVTQTPRYLIKTRGQQVTLSCSPISGHRSVSWYQQTPGQGLQFLFEYFSETQRNKGNFPGRFSGRQFSNSRSEMNVSTLELGDSALYLCASSLAVQGAEEKLFFGSGTQLSVL.

This clone was counted once. The chain joins TRBV28 to TRBJ2-7, with D unresolved. CDR1 is MDHEN, CDR2 SYDVKM, per germline. Trimming removed 2 bases at V and 0 bases at J, with 8 bases between. The CDR3 has 14 amino acids. CDR3 bases: TGTGCCAGCAGTTTAGGATTGAGCTCCTACGAGCAGTACTTC. This gives the protein CASSLGLSSYEQYF. Full variable domain (remainder filled in from reference TRBV28 and TRBJ2-7): DVKVTQSSRYLVKRTGEKVFLECVQDMDHENMFWYRQDPGLGLRLIYFSYDVKMKEKGDIPEGYSVSREKKERFSLILESASTNQTSMYLCASSLGLSSYEQYFGPGTRLTVT.

The chain couples TRBV19 to TRBJ2-2; perhaps TRBD1 as D (6 bases). The ends were cut back, 4 bases at V and 8 bases at J, with 11 bases in the middle. This CDR3 comprises 13 residues. Germline V lookup: CDR1 LNHDA, CDR2 SQIVND (reference sequence). DNA for the CDR3: TGTGCCAGTAGTACGACAGGAGCTGGGGAGCTGTTTTTT. Encoded protein: CASSTTGAGELFF.

The chain joins TRBV5-4 to TRBJ1-1; D gene uncertain. This CDR3 has 13 residues. V was trimmed by 4 bases and J by 4 bases, leaving 11 bases between them. The germline V gene encodes CDR1 SGHNT and CDR2 YYREEE (reference sequence). CDR3 nucleotide sequence: TGTGCCAGCAGCCCTCCCGCGGGCACTGAAGCTTTCTTT. It encodes CASSPPAGTEAFF.

The chain links TRBV5-1 to TRBJ2-1; no definite D call. This CDR3 is 16 amino acids long. Germline assignment: CDR1 SGHRS and CDR2 YFSETQ. Trimming left V 0 bases short and J 2 bases short, with 12 bases between. The CDR3 nucleotides read TGCGCCAGCAGCTTGGCCGGAGTCTTTACCTACAATGAGCAGTTCTTC. Translated, it gives CASSLAGVFTYNEQFF.

This chain connects TRBV18 to TRBJ2-7, with 8 bases fitting TRBD2. V dropped 6 bases and J dropped 1; count of bases not matched to a gene: 17. This CDR3 region has 18 residues. CDR1 and CDR2 (germline): KGHSH, LQKENI. The CDR3 sequence: CASSGPRGGRSRSYEQYF. The CDR3 DNA sequence: TGTGCCAGCTCGGGCCCCCGCGGGGGGCGTAGTAGATCCTACGAGCAGTACTTC.

The chain couples TRBV15 to TRBJ1-3, with 8 bases identical to TRBD1. Germline trimming cut 5 bases from V and 3 bases from J; bases unmatched to any gene: 3. This CDR3 has 14 residues. The germline V gene encodes CDR1 LNHNV and CDR2 YYDKDF (reference sequence). The DNA for the CDR3 is TGTGCCACCAGCGCAGGGGGCCTTGGAAACACCATATATTTT. Protein: CATSAGGLGNTIYF.

The J gene is TRBJ2-7, the V gene TRBV27, with 8 bases that match TRBD2. The trim removed 3 bases at V and 6 bases at J, leaving 4 bases unmatched. The CDR3 contains 13 residues. Germline V lookup: CDR1 MNHEY, CDR2 SMNVEV (reference sequence). As DNA, the CDR3 is TGTGCCAGCAGTTTTGCGGGGGGTCGCGAGCAGTACTTC. Translation: CASSFAGGREQYF.

This clone appeared a few times. The chain is built from TRBV7-9 and TRBJ2-7, with TRBD1 as a possible D gene (6 bases). The CDR3 consists of 14 residues. The germline V gene encodes CDR1 SEHNR and CDR2 FQNEAQ (reference sequence). The ends were cut back, 2 bases at V and 2 bases at J, with 10 bases in the middle. The CDR3 DNA reads TGTGCCAGCAGCTTATTTGGGGGCCCCTACGAGCAGTACTTC. It is translated as CASSLFGGPYEQYF.

V is TRBV5-1 and J is TRBJ1-1, with D possibly TRBD1 on 6 matching bases. V was pared by 5 bases and J by 3 bases, with 17 bases between. CDR3 length equals 15 residues. Germline CDR1 reads SGHRS; CDR2 reads YFSETQ. CDR3 nucleotides: TGCGCCAGCAGTTTCGATCAGGGGTTTGACACTGAAGCTTTCTTT. Translating gives CASSFDQGFDTEAFF.

This rearrangement joins TRBV10-1 to TRBJ2-2; 8 positions agree with TRBD1. CDR1 WNHNN and CDR2 SYGVQD come from the germline V gene (reference sequence). The V and J ends lost 5 bases and 7 bases, in that order; junction bases with no gene match: 12. The CDR3 is made up of 16 amino acids. The CDR3 region has the DNA TGCGCCAGCAGTTCGCAGGGGGCCCCGGAGATCGGGGAGCTGTTTTTT. Its translation is CASSSQGAPEIGELFF.

This clone has just a few counts. The V gene is TRBV4-1, the J gene TRBJ1-2; D uncertain. The V end was cut by 0 bases, the J end by 8 bases, with 10 bases between. The CDR3 loop spans 13 amino acids. CDR1 is MGHRA and CDR2 is YSYEKL in the germline V gene. The CDR3 coding sequence is TGCGCCAGCAGCCAAGATGGGCCAGCCGGCTACACCTTC. It codes for CASSQDGPAGYTF.

The chain couples TRBV6-7 to TRBJ2-7; D is ambiguous. TRBV6-7 is an ORF, and what it does is uncertain. Trimming shortened V by 0 bases and J by 4 bases, and 10 bases separated the two germline ends. This CDR3 has 14 residues. The CDR3 DNA sequence: TGTGCCAGCAGTTACTCGAAGTACGGTTACGAGCAGTACTTC. Its protein product is CASSYSKYGYEQYF.

J is TRBJ1-4 and V is TRBV7-9; D is uncertain. Trimming left V 5 bases short and J 6 bases short, with 10 bases between. The length of the CDR3 is 13 residues. Germline V gene data show CDR1 as SEHNR and CDR2 as FQNEAQ (reference sequence). The CDR3 DNA reads TGTGCCAGCAGCCCCGGAGAGGATGAAAAACTGTTTTTT. It translates to CASSPGEDEKLFF.

This CDR3 is CASLRANYGYTF. Here the CDR3 DNA reads TGTGCCAGCTTGAGAGCTAACTATGGCTACACCTTC. The gene calls are TRBV19 and TRBJ1-2, with D unclear. V lost 9 bases and J lost 0, with 8 bases in between. Per germline, CDR1 LNHDA and CDR2 SQIVND (reference sequence). The CDR3 totals 12 residues.

The rearrangement uses TRBV7-3 and TRBJ2-5; 7 bases match TRBD1. The V segment lost 5 bases and the J segment 3 bases; nucleotides outside the gene matches: 15. The germline CDR1 and CDR2 sequences are SGHTA and FQGTGA. The CDR3 covers 17 residues. CDR3: CASSNYQDRVEEETQYF. CDR3 in DNA: TGTGCCAGCAGCAATTATCAAGACAGGGTTGAGGAAGAGACCCAGTACTTC.

The genes are TRBV18 and TRBJ2-1, with 8 positions matching TRBD1. The CDR3 consists of 15 residues. CDR1 is KGHSH, CDR2 LQKENI, per germline. The junction had 6 bases not matched to a gene; V was cut back by 4 bases and J by 4 bases. Written as DNA, the CDR3 is TGTGCCAGCTCACAAACTACAGGGGGTTACAATGAGCAGTTCTTC. It is translated as CASSQTTGGYNEQFF.

This clone was counted once. J is TRBJ2-7 and V is TRBV27, with D possibly being TRBD2 (6 bases). V shed 2 bases and J shed 3 bases, with 11 bases lying between them. From germline, CDR1 is MNHEY and CDR2 SMNVEV (reference sequence). The CDR3 sequence is 14 residues long. For the CDR3, the DNA is TGTGCCAGCAGTTTAAGGCGGGAAGGCTACGAGCAGTACTTC. It codes for CASSLRREGYEQYF.

The V call is TRBV11-2, the J call TRBJ1-2, with TRBD1 as a possible D gene (6 bases). The CDR3 contains 12 residues. Germline loops: CDR1 SGHAT, CDR2 FQNNGV. Between the trimmed V and J ends, which lost 5 bases and 7 bases, there was a span of 11 bases. The chain's CDR3 is CASSLSGAGYTF. The CDR3 DNA reads TGTGCCAGCAGCCTTTCAGGGGCTGGCTACACCTTC.

The rearrangement links TRBV7-9 to TRBJ2-1; D is perhaps TRBD2 (5 bases). Germline lookup yields CDR1 SEHNR and CDR2 FQNEAQ (reference sequence). The CDR3 runs to 16 residues. V shed 5 bases and J shed 1 base, with 15 bases lying between them. This CDR3 is CASSPLTGRSYNEQFF. In DNA form, the CDR3 reads TGTGCCAGCAGCCCCCTCACGGGAAGGTCCTACAATGAGCAGTTCTTC.